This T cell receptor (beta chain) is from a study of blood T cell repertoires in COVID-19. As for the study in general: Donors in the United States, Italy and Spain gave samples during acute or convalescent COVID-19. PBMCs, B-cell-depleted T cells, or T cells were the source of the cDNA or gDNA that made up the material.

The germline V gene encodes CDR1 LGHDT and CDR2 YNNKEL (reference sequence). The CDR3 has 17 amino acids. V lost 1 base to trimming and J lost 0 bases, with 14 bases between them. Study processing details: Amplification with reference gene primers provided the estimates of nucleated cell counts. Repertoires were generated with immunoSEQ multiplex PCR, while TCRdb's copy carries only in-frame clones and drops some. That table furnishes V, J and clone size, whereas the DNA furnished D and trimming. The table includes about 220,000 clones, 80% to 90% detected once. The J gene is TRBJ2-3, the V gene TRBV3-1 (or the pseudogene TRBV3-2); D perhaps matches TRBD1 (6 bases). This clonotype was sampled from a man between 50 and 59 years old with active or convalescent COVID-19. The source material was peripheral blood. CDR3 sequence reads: CASSQVVQGFSTDTQYF. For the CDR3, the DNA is TGTGCCAGCAGCCAAGTCGTACAGGGATTTAGCACAGATACGCAGTATTTT.